This is a list of T cell receptor beta chains from one sample in a study of T cell responses to AZD1222 COVID-19 vaccine. TCRdb's copy holds only in-frame clones and misses some; the assay was immunoSEQ multiplex PCR. The sample includes 70,000 to 95,000 clones, roughly nine tenths of them seen just once. The sequences come from peripheral blood, collected 28 days after the second AZD1222 dose. The receptor set was obtained from an adult who received the AZD1222 COVID-19 vaccine. The CDR3 runs from the conserved cysteine through the conserved F or W. A D gene is named only where the DNA matches it firmly. Expanded clones are given a class, and other clones once, few, many or no size at all.

>-|TRBV27|-|TRBJ2-2
CASSSQGAGELFF
TGTGCCAGCAGTTCCCAGGGAGCCGGGGAGCTGTTTTTT
>TRBD2|TRBV3-1/TRBV3-2|once|TRBJ2-3
CASSQGGGGTQYF
TGTGCCAGCAGCCAAGGGGGGGGAGGTACGCAGTATTTT
>TRBD2|TRBV5-6|-|TRBJ2-1
CASSSARGLGRQFF
TGTGCCAGCAGCTCGGCCCGGGGACTAGGTCGGCAGTTCTTC
>-|TRBV9|-|TRBJ2-3
CASSVADGDTQYF
TGTGCCAGCAGCGTAGCGGATGGAGATACGCAGTATTTT
>TRBD1|TRBV19|-|TRBJ1-2
CASSIGTGGLYGYTF
TGTGCCAGTAGTATCGGGACAGGGGGACTCTATGGCTACACCTTC
>-|TRBV6-5|-|TRBJ1-2
CASPRAGDYGYTF
TGTGCCAGCCCGAGGGCGGGCGACTATGGCTACACCTTC
>TRBD2|TRBV19|-|TRBJ2-1
CASSPTAGSWAGGWSYNEQFF
TGTGCCAGTAGTCCAACCGCAGGGTCTTGGGCGGGAGGTTGGTCCTACAATGAGCAGTTCTTC
>-|TRBV6-2/TRBV6-3|-|TRBJ1-5
CASSSQGGADKPPQHF
TGTGCCAGCAGTTCCCAAGGGGGGGCGGACAAGCCGCCCCAGCATTTT
>-|TRBV11-2|-|TRBJ2-2
CASRRGGTGELFF
TGTGCCAGCAGGAGGGGGGGGACCGGGGAGCTGTTTTTT
>-|TRBV27|-|TRBJ2-2
CASSFLQGSPGELFF
TGTGCCAGCAGTTTCCTCCAGGGGAGCCCCGGGGAGCTGTTTTTT
>-|TRBV7-9|-|TRBJ1-2
CASSPYYFEGGYGYTF
TGTGCCAGCAGCCCATACTATTTCGAGGGCGGCTATGGCTACACCTTC
>TRBD2|TRBV15|-|TRBJ2-7
CATSRGDLLAGAYEQYF
TGTGCCACCAGCAGAGGGGACCTACTAGCGGGAGCCTACGAGCAGTACTTC
>TRBD1|TRBV5-1|-|TRBJ2-2
CASSTGTGGPNTGELFF
TGCGCCAGCAGCACCGGGACAGGGGGCCCTAACACCGGGGAGCTGTTTTTT
>-|TRBV7-8|-|TRBJ1-4
CASSAGGNLNEKLFF
TGTGCCAGCAGCGCGGGGGGGAATCTTAATGAAAAACTGTTTTTT
>TRBD2|TRBV2|-|TRBJ2-1
CASSREGAYNEQFF
TGTGCCAGCAGTAGGGAGGGAGCCTACAATGAGCAGTTCTTC
>-|TRBV7-9|few|TRBJ1-3
CASSPKRRSGNTIYF
TGTGCCAGCAGCCCGAAGCGGCGCTCTGGAAACACCATATATTTT
>TRBD1|TRBV6-6|-|TRBJ1-1
CATFTRGRNTEAFF
TGTGCCACCTTTACGAGGGGGCGGAACACTGAAGCTTTCTTT
>-|TRBV5-1|-|TRBJ2-5
CASNPGPQETQYF
TGCGCCAGCAACCCGGGACCCCAAGAGACCCAGTACTTC
>TRBD1|TRBV19|-|TRBJ1-5
CASRGQVNQPQHF
TGTGCCAGTCGGGGACAGGTTAATCAGCCCCAGCATTTT
>-|TRBV4-3|-|TRBJ2-7
CASSQGTDGYEQYF
TGCGCCAGCAGCCAAGGAACGGATGGCTACGAGCAGTACTTC
>-|TRBV5-6|once|TRBJ2-1
CASSLRDLWTAGDEQFF
TGTGCCAGCAGCTTGCGGGATCTATGGACAGCGGGTGATGAGCAGTTCTTC
>-|TRBV27|-|TRBJ1-4
CASSLSRGYEKLFF
TGTGCCAGCAGTTTATCTAGGGGGTACGAAAAACTGTTTTTT
>TRBD1|TRBV7-2|-|TRBJ1-6
CASSDRAYSPLHF
TGTGCCAGCAGCGACAGGGCTTATTCACCCCTCCACTTT
>-|TRBV2|once|TRBJ1-2
CASSDAWAGWVQGYTF
TGTGCCAGCAGTGACGCCTGGGCAGGGTGGGTGCAAGGCTACACCTTC
>-|TRBV2|once|TRBJ1-1
CASSEGGDTEAFF
TGTGCCAGCAGTGAAGGTGGAGACACTGAAGCTTTCTTT
>-|TRBV6-2/TRBV6-3|-|TRBJ2-3
CASSYPRHGPTISTDTQYF
TGTGCCAGCAGTTACCCCAGACACGGACCCACTATTAGCACAGATACGCAGTATTTT
>-|TRBV25-1|-|TRBJ1-4
CASGATNEKLFF
TGTGCCAGCGGAGCAACTAATGAAAAACTGTTTTTT
>-|TRBV19|-|TRBJ1-2
CASSRDDYGYTF
TGTGCCAGTAGTAGGGACGATTATGGCTACACCTTC
>-|TRBV14|-|TRBJ2-7
CASSQRRGFPYEQYF
TGTGCCAGCAGCCAGAGGAGGGGGTTCCCCTACGAGCAGTACTTC
>-|TRBV7-2|-|TRBJ2-3
CASSLNGGGTDTQYF
TGTGCCAGCAGCTTAAACGGGGGCGGAACAGATACGCAGTATTTT
>TRBD1|TRBV5-1|-|TRBJ1-6
CASSAGTGGNSPLHF
TGCGCCAGCAGCGCCGGGACAGGGGGTAATTCACCCCTCCACTTT
>TRBD1|TRBV2|-|TRBJ1-1
CASTGQGVNTEAFF
TGTGCCAGCACTGGACAGGGAGTGAACACTGAAGCTTTCTTT
>TRBD2|TRBV7-2|-|TRBJ2-7
CASSSDSGSLEQYF
TGTGCCAGCAGCTCCGACAGCGGGAGTCTCGAGCAGTACTTC
>-|TRBV12-2|-|TRBJ2-7
CASRIPPGLDYEQYF
TGTGCAAGTCGCATTCCTCCGGGACTAGACTACGAGCAGTACTTC
>-|TRBV12-3/TRBV12-4|-|TRBJ2-3
CASSLRGMDTQYF
TGTGCCAGCAGTTTGAGGGGTATGGATACGCAGTATTTT
>TRBD2|TRBV2|-|TRBJ2-1
CASTFSGRANEQFF
TGTGCCAGCACATTTAGCGGGAGGGCCAATGAGCAGTTCTTC
>-|TRBV5-1|-|TRBJ1-1
CASRMAGLSTEAFF
TGCGCCAGCAGGATGGCGGGATTGAGCACTGAAGCTTTCTTT